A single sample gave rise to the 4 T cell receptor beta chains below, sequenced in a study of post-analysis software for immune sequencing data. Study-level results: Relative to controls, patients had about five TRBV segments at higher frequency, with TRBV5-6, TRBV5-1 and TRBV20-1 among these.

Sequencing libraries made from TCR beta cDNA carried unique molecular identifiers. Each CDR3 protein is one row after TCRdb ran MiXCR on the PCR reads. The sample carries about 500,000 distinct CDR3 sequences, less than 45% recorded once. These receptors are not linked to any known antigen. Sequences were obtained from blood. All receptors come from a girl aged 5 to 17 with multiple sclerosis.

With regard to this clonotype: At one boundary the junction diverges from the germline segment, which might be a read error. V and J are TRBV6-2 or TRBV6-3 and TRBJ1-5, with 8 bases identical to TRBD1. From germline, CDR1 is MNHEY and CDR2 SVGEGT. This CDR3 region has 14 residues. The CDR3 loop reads CASNNGQGTQPRHF. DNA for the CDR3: TGTGCCAGCAACAACGGACAGGGCACTCAGCCCCGGCATTTT.

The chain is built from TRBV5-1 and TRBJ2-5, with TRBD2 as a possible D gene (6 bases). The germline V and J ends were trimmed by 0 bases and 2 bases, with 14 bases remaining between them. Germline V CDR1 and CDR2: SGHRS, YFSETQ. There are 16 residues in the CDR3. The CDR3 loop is CASSLEAGSPQETQYF. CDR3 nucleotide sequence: TGCGCCAGCAGCTTGGAGGCGGGGTCGCCTCAAGAGACCCAGTACTTC.

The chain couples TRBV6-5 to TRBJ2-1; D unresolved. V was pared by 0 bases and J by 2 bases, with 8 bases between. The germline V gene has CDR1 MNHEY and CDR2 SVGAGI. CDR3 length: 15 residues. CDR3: CASSYSWHAYNEQFF. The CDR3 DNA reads TGTGCCAGCAGTTACTCGTGGCACGCCTACAATGAGCAGTTCTTC.

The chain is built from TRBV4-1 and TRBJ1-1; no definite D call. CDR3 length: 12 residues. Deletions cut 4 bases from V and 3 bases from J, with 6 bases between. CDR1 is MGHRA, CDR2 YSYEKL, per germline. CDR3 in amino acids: CASSPGYTEAFF. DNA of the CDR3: TGCGCCAGCAGCCCGGGTTACACTGAAGCTTTCTTT.